One and the same sample provided the 21 T cell receptor beta chains below, sequenced in a study of Graves' ophthalmopathy and Graves' hyperthyroidism (dated by TCRdb to the late 2010s). Sequencing was performed on an Illumina HiSeq 2000. For repertoire sequencing, TCR beta CDR3 regions were amplified from RNA transcripts. HTBI primers and the Qiagen OneStep RT-PCR kit were used in a first-round RT-PCR, which was followed by a second-round multiplex PCR, size selection and purification. Clones were called with MiXCR by TCRdb after fastp trimmed the public reads at Q25, and only in-frame beta chains were retained. Rows merge per CDR3 protein into single entries with the most common DNA and genes. The sample table lists approximately 330,000 distinct CDR3 sequences, roughly 15% of them with a count of one. The biggest ten clones account for around 12% of the sample. Sequencing used peripheral blood. The origin of the receptors is an adult man with Graves' ophthalmopathy.

This clonotype was recorded many times. The gene calls are TRBV6-4 and TRBJ1-1, with D perhaps matching TRBD1 (5 bases). Germline loops: CDR1 MRHNA, CDR2 SNTAGT. The V and J ends lost 3 bases and 0 bases respectively, with 23 bases between them. This CDR3 comprises 19 residues. The CDR3 loop is CASSESLGLAGTMNTEAFF. The CDR3 DNA reads TGTGCCAGCAGTGAGTCCCTGGGGTTGGCAGGGACCATGAACACTGAAGCTTTCTTT.

The V and J genes are TRBV12-5 and TRBJ2-7, with 9 bases that match TRBD1. The CDR3 contains 13 residues. The germline V gene encodes CDR1 LGHNT and CDR2 FRNRAP. With 9 bases clipped from V and 9 bases from J, the junction kept 12 bases outside the gene matches. CDR3 coding DNA: TGTGCTAGCACAGGGGGCGCCGAACAATGGCAGTACTTC. This codes for CASTGGAEQWQYF. The full variable domain, with the rest looked up from reference TRBV12-5 and TRBJ2-7, is DARVTQTPRHKVTEMGQEVTMRCQPILGHNTVFWYRQTMMQGLELLAYFRNRAPLDDSGMPKDRFSAEMPDATLATLKIQPSEPRDSAVYFCASTGGAEQWQYFGPGTRLTVT.

At least ten counts were recorded for this clonotype. CDR3 protein: CASSELSLGANVLTF. CDR3 sequence (DNA): TGTGCCAGCAGTGAATTATCCTTAGGGGCCAACGTCCTGACTTTC. This rearrangement joins TRBV6-1 to TRBJ2-6; D is uncertain. Germline V gene data show CDR1 as MNHNS and CDR2 as SASEGT. V gave up 2 bases and J gave up 4 bases, with 9 bases separating them. This CDR3 has 15 residues.

This clonotype was seen ten or more times. This rearrangement joins TRBV6-5 to TRBJ1-6; D remains unclear. Germline assignment: CDR1 MNHEY and CDR2 SVGAGI. Trimming removed 2 bases from V and 10 bases from J, with 12 bases in between. The CDR3 spans 14 residues. CDR3 residues: CASSYEGSRSPLHF. In nucleotides, the CDR3 is TGTGCCAGCAGTTACGAGGGATCGCGATCACCCCTCCACTTT.

This clonotype was detected only a few times. The rearrangement links TRBV3-1 to TRBJ2-5; D uncertain. Germline loops: CDR1 LGHDT, CDR2 YNNKEL (reference sequence). V was clipped by 1 base and J by 1 base, with 13 bases between them. There are 16 residues in the CDR3. The CDR3 spells CASSQGITARQETQYF. The CDR3 DNA sequence: TGTGCCAGCAGCCAAGGTATCACAGCCCGCCAAGAGACCCAGTACTTC.

This clonotype was picked up many times. V and J are TRBV29-1 and TRBJ2-7; 7 bases line up with TRBD1. Trimming at V came to 7 bases and at J to 3 bases, leaving 3 bases not matched to a gene. The germline V gene encodes CDR1 SQVTM and CDR2 ANQGSEA. The length of the CDR3 is 11 residues. The CDR3 protein is CSGYRGYEQYF. Here the CDR3 DNA reads TGCAGCGGTTACAGGGGCTACGAGCAGTACTTC.

V is TRBV12-3 or TRBV12-4 and J is TRBJ1-1, with TRBD1 matching 10 bases. V was pared by 6 bases and J by 5 bases, with 9 bases of the junction left unmatched. The CDR3 sequence is 15 residues long. CDR3 protein: CASRYPGTGETEAFF. For the CDR3, the DNA is TGTGCCAGCAGATATCCCGGGACAGGGGAAACTGAAGCTTTCTTT.

This clonotype was counted ten times or more. This chain links TRBV5-1 with TRBJ1-6, with D perhaps TRBD1 (6 bases). The CDR3 length is 14 residues. Trimming left V 3 bases short and J 11 bases short, with 15 bases between. Germline CDR1 is SGHRS and CDR2 is YFSETQ. The DNA for the CDR3 is TGCGCCAGCAGCTCACAGGGTCCAAATACACCCCTCCACTTT. Protein product: CASSSQGPNTPLHF.

This clonotype has at least ten counts. The chain joins TRBV10-3 to TRBJ2-5; D ambiguous. Germline V gives CDR1 ENHRY, CDR2 SYGVKD. The length of the CDR3 is 15 residues. Deletions cut 3 bases from V and 2 bases from J, with 13 bases between. Here the CDR3 DNA reads TGTGCCATCAGTGATCCGGTCAGAAAGCAAGAGACCCAGTACTTC. Residues: CAISDPVRKQETQYF.

This clonotype showed up many times. The chain joins TRBV10-3 to TRBJ1-5, with 10 bases identical to TRBD1. With 3 bases clipped from V and 6 bases from J, the junction kept 8 bases outside the gene matches. The CDR3 covers 16 residues. The germline gives CDR1 ENHRY, CDR2 SYGVKD. The CDR3 here is CAISDLDRGSGQPQHF. The CDR3 bases are TGTGCCATCAGTGACCTGGACAGGGGGTCTGGTCAGCCCCAGCATTTT.

This clonotype has at least ten counts. The chain links TRBV2 to TRBJ2-2; D gene uncertain. The V end lost 11 bases, the J end lost 3 bases, and 13 bases lay between the germline ends. In germline, CDR1 is SNHLY, CDR2 FYNNEI. This CDR3 is 13 amino acids long. CDR3 in amino acids: CAGAQTHTGELFF. As DNA, the CDR3 is TGTGCCGGTGCCCAGACTCACACCGGGGAGCTGTTTTTT.

This clonotype was recorded at least ten times. The chain couples TRBV20-1 to TRBJ1-6, with 8 bases aligning to TRBD1. CDR1 is DFQATT and CDR2 is SNEGSKA in the germline V gene (reference sequence). V trimming: 0 bases; J trimming: 8 bases; junction bases outside the gene matches: 9. This CDR3 comprises 16 residues. CDR3 DNA: TGCAGTGCTAGAGAAAAACAGGGGGGTATTTATTCACCCCTCCACTTT. Amino acid sequence: CSAREKQGGIYSPLHF.

The chain recombines TRBV12-3 or TRBV12-4 with TRBJ2-5, with 9 nucleotides matching TRBD1. V was pared by 7 bases and J by 4 bases, with 7 bases of the junction left unmatched. The CDR3 length is 14 residues. CDR3: CASTPGTGRETQYF. The CDR3 bases are TGTGCCAGCACCCCCGGGACAGGGAGAGAGACCCAGTACTTC.

This clonotype appeared a few times. The chain is built from TRBV27 and TRBJ1-1, with D perhaps matching TRBD1 (5 bases). Trimming pared 7 bases from V and 1 base from J, leaving 16 bases between. The CDR3 spans 15 residues. CDR1 and CDR2 (germline): MNHEY, SMNVEV (reference sequence). The CDR3 DNA reads TGTGCCAGCAATAGGATTGGGGGTCAGAACACTGAAGCTTTCTTT. It codes for CASNRIGGQNTEAFF.

At least ten counts were recorded for this clonotype. J is TRBJ2-2 and V is TRBV15; 12 nucleotides align to TRBD1. Germline V CDR1 and CDR2: LNHNV, YYDKDF (reference sequence). The CDR3 runs 15 residues. J was trimmed by 7 bases and V by 5 bases; bases with no gene match: 5. CDR3 DNA: TGTGCCACCAGCCGGGACAGGGGGCGAGGCGGGGAGCTGTTTTTT. It specifies CATSRDRGRGGELFF.

This clonotype was found many times. This rearrangement joins TRBV7-2 to TRBJ2-2, with 10 positions matching TRBD1. This CDR3 spans 15 amino acids. V trimming: 4 bases; J trimming: 4 bases; junction bases outside the gene matches: 3. Germline V gene sequence: CDR1 SGHTA, CDR2 FQGNSA. The DNA for the CDR3 is TGTGCCAGCAGCTCAAGACAGGGGGCCACCGGGGAGCTGTTTTTT. This encodes CASSSRQGATGELFF.

Concerning this clonotype itself: A much larger clone is a single base away; this may be a read error. This sequence joins TRBV7-8 and TRBJ1-1; tentatively, D is TRBD1 (6 bases). Germline loops: CDR1 SGHVS, CDR2 FQNEAQ. Trimming pared 7 bases from V and 0 bases from J, leaving 21 bases between. This CDR3 spans 17 amino acids. The CDR3 here is CASIHGRWTVLNTEAFF. The CDR3 coding sequence is TGTGCCAGCATTCACGGTCGGTGGACAGTGCTGAACACTGAAGCTTTCTTT.

This clonotype has at least ten counts. V and J are TRBV28 and TRBJ1-2, with 8 bases lining up with TRBD1. V gave up 6 bases and J gave up 5 bases; unmatched junction bases: 8. The CDR3 totals 14 residues. The germline V gene encodes CDR1 MDHEN and CDR2 SYDVKM. In nucleotides, the CDR3 is TGTGCCAGCAGCAGCGGACAGGGAGGGTATGGCTACACCTTC. Translation: CASSSGQGGYGYTF.

This clonotype was recorded many times. The chain uses TRBV7-2 and TRBJ2-7; TRBD2 matches 12 bases. Per germline, CDR1 SGHTA and CDR2 FQGNSA. V dropped 4 bases and J dropped 7; count of bases not matched to a gene: 11. This CDR3 region has 16 residues. This chain's CDR3 is CASSSAPTSGRREQYF. Here the CDR3 DNA reads TGTGCCAGCAGCTCAGCACCGACTAGCGGGAGAAGGGAGCAGTACTTC.

This clonotype was picked up one time. Mismatch with germline at one junction end may stem from a read error. The gene calls are TRBV6-1 and TRBJ1-1; D unresolved. The CDR3 has 15 amino acids. Germline V CDR1 and CDR2: MNHNS, SASEGT. In DNA, the CDR3 is TGTGCCAGCAGTGGCATACGATCAGAGAACACTGAAGCTTACTTT. Amino acid sequence: CASSGIRSENTEAYF.

This clonotype was picked up many times. The V and J genes are TRBV7-2 and TRBJ2-7; 12 bases line up with TRBD2. The CDR3 length is 15 residues. V trimming: 5 bases; J trimming: 7 bases; junction bases outside the gene matches: 9. Germline V gene data show CDR1 as SGHTA and CDR2 as FQGNSA. The CDR3 DNA reads as TGTGCCAGCAGCGCGACTAGCGGGGGCCCCTGGGAGCAGTACTTC. Translated, it gives CASSATSGGPWEQYF.